This paragraph covers one T cell receptor (beta chain) sequence. The antigen is not known. The sample originates from a study of T cells in Graves' hyperthyroidism and ophthalmopathy. About the study: Before treatment of any kind, peripheral blood was taken at initial diagnosis. Broader study findings: Most thyroid clonotypes expanded above 0.001 appeared in blood too.

Researchers amplified the TCR beta CDR3 regions from RNA transcripts. HTBI primers were employed in a first-round RT-PCR of the TCR CDR3. From the multiplex PCR reads, TCRdb called clonotypes with MiXCR, one entry per CDR3 protein. Of a few hundred thousand distinct CDR3 sequences detected, roughly 25% appear once; the ten largest clones hold more than 60%. The V and J ends lost 9 bases and 4 bases, in that order; junction bases with no gene match: 8. The CDR3 runs to 14 residues. Germline CDR1 KGHDR, CDR2 SFDVKD. The sequence came from a man aged 45 to 65 with Graves' hyperthyroidism. Sequencing was performed on blood. The V call is TRBV24-1, the J call TRBJ1-1; 9 positions match TRBD1. The CDR3 loop reads CATSDRDRVTEAFF. Here the CDR3 DNA reads TGTGCCACCTCGGACCGGGACAGGGTCACTGAAGCTTTCTTT.